Shown below are 29 T cell receptor beta chains from a single sample sequenced in a study of blood T cell repertoires in COVID-19. Produced via immunoSEQ multiplex PCR; TCRdb's table is partial and in-frame only. The sample lists under 85,000 clones, roughly 85% occurring once. Sequencing was performed on peripheral blood. The receptors shown here come from a human donor in a cohort sampled during active COVID-19.

In DNA form, the CDR3 reads TGTGCCAGTAGTATGGGCATCAACACCGGGGAGCTGTTTTTT. Protein: CASSMGINTGELFF. This chain connects TRBV19 to TRBJ2-2; D unresolved. This CDR3 comprises 14 residues. Trimming shortened V by 3 bases and J by 2 bases, and 7 bases separated the two germline ends. CDR1 and CDR2 (germline): LNHDA, SQIVND (reference sequence).

This clone was counted only a few times. V and J are TRBV19 and TRBJ1-1; TRBD1 aligns across 7 bases. The CDR3 spans 14 residues. The germline gives CDR1 LNHDA, CDR2 SQIVND (reference sequence). With V trimmed by 5 bases and J by 4 bases, 7 bases remained unmatched. The CDR3: CASSDRAGTTEAFF. As DNA, the CDR3 is TGTGCCAGTAGTGACAGGGCAGGTACCACTGAAGCTTTCTTT.

The J gene is TRBJ2-2, the V gene TRBV3-1 (or the pseudogene TRBV3-2), with D possibly being TRBD2 (5 bases). The CDR3 loop spans 16 amino acids. The germline CDR1 and CDR2 sequences are LGHDT and YNNKEL (reference sequence). V was cut by 0 bases and J by 3 bases, with 11 bases left in between. The CDR3 loop reads CASSQDWTGYTGELFF. The DNA for the CDR3 is TGTGCCAGCAGCCAAGACTGGACTGGTTACACCGGGGAGCTGTTTTTT.

V and J are TRBV28 and TRBJ1-4, with a weak D call TRBD1 (6 bases). V was cut by 5 bases and J by 8 bases, with 18 bases left in between. Germline V lookup: CDR1 MDHEN, CDR2 SYDVKM. This CDR3 comprises 15 residues. CDR3 region: CASSNFDRLFEKLFF. The CDR3 region has the DNA TGTGCCAGCAGTAATTTCGACAGGTTGTTCGAAAAACTGTTTTTT.

The V call is TRBV29-1, the J call TRBJ1-1; 9 bases fit TRBD1. The CDR3 is 13 amino acids. Germline CDR1 and CDR2: SQVTM and ANQGSEA. Trimming removed 7 bases from V and 5 bases from J; junction bases left unmatched: 8. Here the CDR3 reads CSGGQGITTEAFF. DNA of the CDR3: TGCAGCGGGGGACAGGGTATAACGACTGAAGCTTTCTTT. Variable domain in full (rest from reference TRBV29-1 and TRBJ1-1): SAVISQKPSRDICQRGTSLTIQCQVDSQVTMMFWYRQQPGQSLTLIATANQGSEATYESGFVIDKFPISRPNLTFSTLTVSNMSPEDSSIYLCSGGQGITTEAFFGQGTRLTVV.

This clone showed up just a few times. The chain combines TRBV7-6 with TRBJ2-1; 9 nucleotides match TRBD2. This CDR3 contains 16 residues. Germline V gene data show CDR1 as SGHVS and CDR2 as FNYEAQ. J lost 6 bases, V lost 3 bases, and 9 bases had no gene match. The DNA of the CDR3 is TGTGCCAGCAGCTTGGAGGCGGGGGGGCCCTTCAATGAGCAGTTCTTC. The encoded protein is CASSLEAGGPFNEQFF.

The CDR3 protein is CASRSRGRKREKLFF. The CDR3, as DNA: TGTGCCAGCAGAAGCAGGGGGCGCAAACGGGAAAAACTGTTTTTT. This sequence joins TRBV5-8 and TRBJ1-4; TRBD1 agrees at 8 bases. V trimming: 5 bases; J trimming: 8 bases; junction bases outside the gene matches: 11. Germline CDR1 reads SGHTS; CDR2 reads YDEGEE. This CDR3 is 15 amino acids long.

This clone was counted once. DNA of the CDR3: TGTGCCAGCTCACCAGGAGAAAACACCATATATTTT. Encoded protein: CASSPGENTIYF. The V call is TRBV18, the J call TRBJ1-3; D is unresolved. Deletions cut 2 bases from V and 6 bases from J, with 5 bases between. The CDR3 length is 12 residues. Looked up from germline, CDR1 is KGHSH and CDR2 is LQKENI.

The chain uses TRBV6-4 and TRBJ1-5; D call uncertain. Between the trimmed V and J ends, which lost 4 bases and 0 bases, there was a span of 7 bases. CDR3 length: 14 residues. Germline V gene sequence: CDR1 MRHNA, CDR2 SNTAGT. CDR3 loop: CASSVQYSNQPQHF. The CDR3 nucleotides read TGTGCCAGCAGTGTTCAGTATAGCAATCAGCCCCAGCATTTT.

The CDR3 DNA reads TGTGCCAGCAGCGGACCCGGGACAGGGGTATCCTCCTATAATTCACCCCTCCACTTT. Translation: CASSGPGTGVSSYNSPLHF. The chain uses TRBV5-6 and TRBJ1-6; 10 bases agree with TRBD1. The CDR3 contains 19 residues. The junction had 10 bases not matched to a gene; V was cut back by 4 bases and J by 0 bases. Germline loops: CDR1 SGHDT, CDR2 YYEEEE.

The chain is built from TRBV10-3 and TRBJ2-7; D is unresolved. This CDR3 spans 11 amino acids. Per germline, CDR1 ENHRY and CDR2 SYGVKD. V was pared by 3 bases and J by 6 bases, with 6 bases between. In DNA form, the CDR3 reads TGTGCCATCAGTGACTTAATCGAGCAGTACTTC. It encodes CAISDLIEQYF.

The gene calls are TRBV19 and TRBJ2-5; 12 nucleotides line up with TRBD1. The germline V gene has CDR1 LNHDA and CDR2 SQIVND (reference sequence). This CDR3 has 16 amino acids. With V trimmed by 3 bases and J by 1 base, 3 bases remained unmatched. CDR3: CASSISGQGAQETQYF. CDR3 coding DNA: TGTGCCAGTAGTATTTCGGGACAGGGGGCCCAAGAGACCCAGTACTTC. The whole variable domain, filled in from reference TRBV19 and TRBJ2-5, reads DGGITQSPKYLFRKEGQNVTLSCEQNLNHDAMYWYRQDPGQGLRLIYYSQIVNDFQKGDIAEGYSVSREKKESFPLTVTSAQKNPTAFYLCASSISGQGAQETQYFGPGTRLLVL.

This chain uses TRBV3-1 (or the pseudogene TRBV3-2) with TRBJ2-7, with D maybe TRBD2 (5 bases). Trimming removed 1 base at V and 4 bases at J, with 23 bases between. CDR1 LGHDT and CDR2 YNNKEL come from the germline V gene (reference sequence). The CDR3 is 18 residues long. The CDR3 DNA is TGTGCCAGCAGCCAAGGGAGGTTCACCTTAAGCTCTCAGTACGAGCAGTACTTC. Translation: CASSQGRFTLSSQYEQYF.

The chain is built from TRBV19 and TRBJ2-7; 7 positions match TRBD1. CDR1 and CDR2 (germline): LNHDA, SQIVND (reference sequence). CDR3 length: 13 residues. With V trimmed by 5 bases and J by 3 bases, 4 bases remained unmatched. This chain's CDR3 is CASSGDRNYEQYF. The DNA of the CDR3 is TGTGCCAGTAGTGGGGACAGAAACTACGAGCAGTACTTC.

This clone appeared a few times. V gene TRBV7-2 combines with J gene TRBJ2-7; 10 positions match TRBD1. Germline trimming cut 3 bases from V and 3 bases from J; bases unmatched to any gene: 5. The CDR3 covers 15 residues. From germline, CDR1 is SGHTA and CDR2 FQGNSA. The CDR3 sequence: CASSLEWTGGYEQYF. The DNA for the CDR3 is TGTGCCAGCAGCTTGGAATGGACAGGGGGCTACGAGCAGTACTTC.

This chain connects TRBV5-8 to TRBJ2-1; TRBD2 is a possible D gene (5 bases). CDR3 length: 14 amino acids. The V end was cut by 0 bases, the J end by 9 bases, with 13 bases between. CDR1 and CDR2 (germline): SGHTS, YDEGEE. The CDR3 region has the DNA TGTGCCAGCAGCTTGGTTGAACGGGGAACTGAGCAGTTCTTC. Its translation is CASSLVERGTEQFF. Looking up the rest from reference TRBV5-8 and TRBJ2-1 gives the full variable domain: EAGVTQSPTHLIKTRGQQATLRCSPISGHTSVYWYQQALGLGLQFLLWYDEGEERNRGNFPPRFSGRQFPNYSSELNVNALELEDSALYLCASSLVERGTEQFFGPGTRLTVL.

The CDR3 DNA reads as TGTGCCAGCAGCGTAGAGATTACCGCAGGGAATTCACCCCTCCACTTT. Protein product: CASSVEITAGNSPLHF. This rearrangement joins TRBV9 to TRBJ1-6, with a tentative D call TRBD1 (5 bases). V gave up 0 bases and J gave up 7 bases, with 14 bases separating them. The CDR3 is 16 amino acids. Germline V gives CDR1 SGDLS, CDR2 YYNGEE.

This clone appeared once. This chain links TRBV7-9 with TRBJ2-5; possibly TRBD2 for D (6 bases). Deletions cut 0 bases from V and 4 bases from J, with 9 bases between. This CDR3 is built from 14 residues. CDR1 is SEHNR, CDR2 FQNEAQ, per germline (reference sequence). CDR3 in DNA: TGTGCCAGCAGCTTAGCCGGGACTCTAGAGACCCAGTACTTC. It translates to CASSLAGTLETQYF.

The CDR3 here is CASSFRQGNEQFF. The DNA for the CDR3 is TGTGCCAGCAGCTTCCGACAGGGCAATGAGCAGTTCTTC. The rearrangement joins TRBV7-9 to TRBJ2-1, with TRBD1 matching over 7 bases. The CDR3 is made up of 13 amino acids. V shed 3 bases, J shed 6 bases, and the junction held 2 bases outside the gene matches. In germline, CDR1 is SEHNR, CDR2 FQNEAQ (reference sequence). The full variable domain, in which reference TRBV7-9 and TRBJ2-1 provide the parts outside the CDR3, is DTGVSQNPRHKITKRGQNVTFRCDPISEHNRLYWYRQTLGQGPEFLTYFQNEAQLEKSRLLSDRFSAERPKGSFSTLEIQRTEQGDSAMYLCASSFRQGNEQFFGPGTRLTVL.

J is TRBJ2-7 and V is TRBV2; 10 nucleotides align to TRBD1. This CDR3 has 13 residues. Losses at the gene ends were 9 bases for V and 2 bases for J; bases not matched to a gene: 4. Germline V gene data show CDR1 as SNHLY and CDR2 as FYNNEI. CDR3 amino acids: CASGQGGPYEQYF. The CDR3, as DNA: TGTGCCAGTGGACAGGGGGGCCCCTACGAGCAGTACTTC. Filled out from reference TRBV2 and TRBJ2-7, the complete variable domain reads EPEVTQTPSHQVTQMGQEVILRCVPISNHLYFYWYRQILGQKVEFLVSFYNNEISEKSEIFDDQFSVERPDGSNFTLKIRSTKLEDSAMYFCASGQGGPYEQYFGPGTRLTVT.

At least ten counts were recorded for this clone. The rearrangement joins TRBV6-1 to TRBJ1-4; a weak D match, TRBD1 (6 bases). Between the trimmed V and J ends, which lost 1 base and 0 bases, there was a span of 12 bases. This CDR3 has 17 residues. Germline V gene data show CDR1 as MNHNS and CDR2 as SASEGT. The CDR3 loop reads CASSEVGRGTTNEKLFF. For the CDR3, the DNA is TGTGCCAGCAGTGAAGTGGGCAGGGGAACAACTAATGAAAAACTGTTTTTT.

The rearrangement uses TRBV6-4 and TRBJ2-2; D not certain. V was cut by 2 bases and J by 3 bases, with 7 bases left in between. CDR1 and CDR2 from the germline V gene are MRHNA and SNTAGT. The CDR3 sequence is 14 residues long. CDR3 nucleotides: TGTGCCAGCAGTGACCGCCAGGACACCGGGGAGCTGTTTTTT. Translated, it gives CASSDRQDTGELFF.

The chain is built from TRBV5-1 and TRBJ2-5; 10 bases map to TRBD2. The V and J ends lost 6 bases and 5 bases, in that order; junction bases with no gene match: 16. The CDR3 length is 17 residues. Looked up from germline, CDR1 is SGHRS and CDR2 is YFSETQ. DNA for the CDR3: TGCGCCAGCACCGTGAGCGCTAGCGGGGGTCCCGGGGAGACCCAGTACTTC. Translating gives CASTVSASGGPGETQYF.

This clone was observed once. The rearrangement joins TRBV9 to TRBJ2-5, with D possibly matching TRBD2 (6 bases). This CDR3 comprises 17 residues. Trimming pared 0 bases from V and 6 bases from J, leaving 21 bases between. Per the germline V gene, CDR1 is SGDLS and CDR2 is YYNGEE. CDR3 nucleotides: TGTGCCAGCAGCGTAGGCCTAGGGACGTCGGAGGGTAAGACCCAGTACTTC. Its protein product is CASSVGLGTSEGKTQYF.

V gene TRBV18 combines with J gene TRBJ2-7, with 10 positions matching TRBD1. CDR3 length: 17 residues. V shed 1 base, J shed 3 bases, and the junction held 9 bases outside the gene matches. The V gene's germline CDR1 is KGHSH and CDR2 LQKENI. The CDR3 protein is CASSPRGQGRTNYEQYF. The CDR3 DNA reads as TGTGCCAGCTCACCACGGGGACAGGGGCGAACTAACTACGAGCAGTACTTC.

In this sample, this clone turned up once. CDR3 in DNA: TGTGCCACCAGCAGACAGGGGGCGAAAGAGCAGTTCTTC. Its translation is CATSRQGAKEQFF. This chain links TRBV15 with TRBJ2-1; TRBD1 matches 8 bases. The junction had 4 bases not matched to a gene; V was cut back by 2 bases and J by 10 bases. The CDR3 is made up of 13 amino acids. Per germline, CDR1 LNHNV and CDR2 YYDKDF (reference sequence).

The V call is TRBV2, the J call TRBJ2-7; 8 bases match TRBD2. V was pared by 9 bases and J by 6 bases, with 4 bases of the junction left unmatched. CDR1 and CDR2 (germline): SNHLY, FYNNEI. The CDR3 is made up of 11 amino acids. In DNA, the CDR3 is TGTGCCAGTAGCGGGGCGCGCGAGCAGTACTTC. This encodes CASSGAREQYF. Full variable domain (outside the CDR3, taken from reference TRBV2 and TRBJ2-7): EPEVTQTPSHQVTQMGQEVILRCVPISNHLYFYWYRQILGQKVEFLVSFYNNEISEKSEIFDDQFSVERPDGSNFTLKIRSTKLEDSAMYFCASSGAREQYFGPGTRLTVT.

The chain is built from TRBV6-5 and TRBJ1-4; tentative D call: TRBD1 (6 bases). The V gene lost 6 bases and the J gene lost 7 bases, with 18 bases spanning the gap. The CDR3 runs to 15 residues. The germline V gene encodes CDR1 MNHEY and CDR2 SVGAGI. The CDR3: CASSTQDSSSEKLFF. As DNA, the CDR3 is TGTGCCAGCAGCACCCAGGACAGCTCCTCTGAAAAACTGTTTTTT.

The V gene is TRBV30, the J gene TRBJ1-2; 9 bases align to TRBD1. The CDR3 loop spans 13 amino acids. V shed 0 bases, J shed 8 bases, and the junction held 4 bases outside the gene matches. CDR1 is GTSNPN, CDR2 SVGIG, per germline (reference sequence). The CDR3, as DNA: TGTGCCTGGAGTGTACAGGGGGCTCGCGGCTACACCTTC. Its protein is CAWSVQGARGYTF. The entire variable domain, with the rest obtained from reference TRBV30 and TRBJ1-2, is as follows: SQTIHQWPATLVQPVGSPLSLECTVEGTSNPNLYWYRQAAGRGLQLLFYSVGIGQISSEVPQNLSASRPQDRQFILSSKKLLLSDSGFYLCAWSVQGARGYTFGSGTRLTVV.